The rows below give T cell receptor beta chains drawn from one sample of a study of tumor-infiltrating lymphocytes in glioblastoma multiforme. MiXCR was run by TCRdb on the multiplex PCR reads, yielding one entry per CDR3 protein. The table records roughly 15,000 distinct CDR3 sequences, more than 65% of them present only once. Sequencing input: brain tumor tissue. These receptors originate from a male donor with glioblastoma. CDR3s include the opening cysteine and the closing phenylalanine or tryptophan. Fields, in order: V gene, CDR3 length, J gene, clone size, D gene, CDR3 DNA, CDR3 protein. D genes are given only for firm matches. Only some rows state a clone size, as once, few, many or a class for expanded clones.

>TRBV7-8|13|TRBJ1-1|-|-
TGTGCCAGCAGCTTAGGGGGGAGCACTGAAGCTTTCTTT
CASSLGGSTEAFF
>TRBV29-1|17|TRBJ2-2|once|TRBD1
TGCAGCGTGACCGGGACAGGGATAAGGTCGGGCACCGGGGAGCTGTTTTTT
CSVTGTGIRSGTGELFF
>TRBV4-3|18|TRBJ2-3|few|TRBD2
TGCGCCAGCAGCCAAGATTTGCGGCTAGCGGGAGGGCCCGGTACGCAGTATTTT
CASSQDLRLAGGPGTQYF
>TRBV20-1|15|TRBJ2-7|-|-
TGCAGTACTAGAGGGTTAGCTGGAGGGTTGTACGAGCAGTACTTC
CSTRGLAGGLYEQYF
>TRBV11-3|13|TRBJ1-1|once|-
TGTGCCAGCAGCTTAGGCATGAACACTGAAGCTTTCTTT
CASSLGMNTEAFF
>TRBV29-1|14|TRBJ2-3|-|-
TGCAGCGTTGTAGGGGCGGTGGGCACAGATACGCAGTATTTT
CSVVGAVGTDTQYF
>TRBV20-1|15|TRBJ1-6|-|TRBD1
TGCAGTGCTAGAGCGCGGGGACAGGGCGGTTCACCCCTCCACTTT
CSARARGQGGSPLHF
>TRBV6-1|14|TRBJ1-1|-|-
TGTGCCAGCATTCCAGGACGGATAGGCACTGAAGCTTTCTTT
CASIPGRIGTEAFF
>TRBV7-9|14|TRBJ2-7|once|-
TGTGCTAGCAGGCTAGGAGGGGTCCCCTACGAGCAGTACTTC
CASRLGGVPYEQYF
>TRBV20-1|15|TRBJ1-1|-|-
TGCAGGGCTAGAGATGGAGGGGGGCTTGGGTCTGAAGCTTTCTTT
CRARDGGGLGSEAFF
>TRBV12-3/TRBV12-4|16|TRBJ2-5|few|TRBD1
TGTGCCAGCAACCCACCCGGTCGACAGGGACAAGAGACCCAATACTTC
CASNPPGRQGQETQYF